These 8 T cell receptor beta chains came from one sample sequenced in a study of blood T cells in healthy people across ages. A second PCR of 7 to 11 cycles used a sample-barcoded 5' primer and a J-beta primer mix. One entry per CDR3 protein, called by TCRdb with MiXCR from the 5' RACE reads. Altogether more than 650,000 distinct CDR3 sequences are present, about 20% being singletons, with the ten largest covering less than 25%. The specimen was blood. Receptor source: a man in his sixties or seventies in good health.

This clonotype was picked up a small number of times. Sequence at one end of the junction differs from germline and may be a read error. The CDR3 nucleotides read TGCAGCGTTAGTTCGGGAAACTCCTACGGGCAGTACTTC. Translated: CSVSSGNSYGQYF. This chain joins TRBV29-1 and TRBJ2-1; D perhaps matches TRBD2 (5 bases). The DNA end is a closer match to TRBJ2-7, so the J assignment may be wrong. This CDR3 is 13 amino acids long. Germline-derived CDR1 and CDR2 are SQVTM and ANQGSEA.

This chain links TRBV27 with TRBJ2-3; perhaps TRBD1 as D (6 bases). This CDR3 spans 13 amino acids. The V end lost 0 bases, the J end lost 5 bases, and 6 bases lay between the germline ends. Germline CDR1 is MNHEY and CDR2 is SMNVEV (reference sequence). The CDR3 sequence: CASSLSGGDTQYF. DNA for the CDR3: TGTGCCAGCAGTTTATCAGGGGGAGATACGCAGTATTTT.

The table lists this clonotype with many counts. The V gene is TRBV12-3 or TRBV12-4, the J gene TRBJ1-1; D is undetermined. This CDR3 has 14 amino acids. The V and J ends lost 1 base and 3 bases respectively, with 9 bases between them. CDR3 region: CASSLDGRDTEAFF. The CDR3 DNA follows: TGTGCCAGCAGTTTAGATGGGCGGGACACTGAAGCTTTCTTT.

The chain joins TRBV12-3 or TRBV12-4 to TRBJ1-2; 10 bases fit TRBD1. The CDR3 sequence is 16 residues long. Trimming took 6 bases from V and 8 from J; bases not matched to a gene: 15. The CDR3 loop is CASRFTWDRGRGGYTF. CDR3 DNA: TGTGCCAGCAGATTCACGTGGGACAGGGGCCGTGGGGGCTACACCTTC.

This clonotype was counted only a few times. This sequence joins TRBV21-1 and TRBJ2-1; TRBD2 was called by the table and not checked on the DNA. TRBV21-1 has pseudogene status. The CDR3 covers 21 residues. The CDR3: CASSKGTKLAGGLDPYNEQFF. CDR3 nucleotides: TGTGCCAGCAGCAAAGGGACGAAACTGGCGGGTGGATTAGACCCCTACAATGAGCAGTTCTTC.

The V call is TRBV24-1, the J call TRBJ1-4; the D gene is possibly TRBD1 (5 bases). V lost 3 bases, J lost 5 bases, and 12 bases lay in between. This CDR3 contains 15 residues. CDR1 is KGHDR and CDR2 is SFDVKD in the germline V gene. This CDR3 is CATSDARDGNEKLFF. The CDR3, as DNA: TGTGCCACCAGTGATGCCCGGGACGGGAATGAAAAACTGTTTTTT.

This chain joins TRBV12-3 or TRBV12-4 and TRBJ2-3; no definite D call. CDR3 length: 12 amino acids. V dropped 6 bases and J dropped 3 bases, with 7 bases sitting between them. The CDR3 reads CASRPRTDTQYF. The CDR3 DNA is TGTGCCAGCAGGCCTAGAACAGATACGCAGTATTTT.

This clonotype was counted only a few times. This chain uses TRBV20-1 with TRBJ2-7; D gene unclear. The CDR3 has 12 residues. From germline, CDR1 is DFQATT and CDR2 SNEGSKA (reference sequence). The V gene lost 2 bases and the J gene lost 7 bases, with 12 bases spanning the gap. Here the CDR3 reads CSARFRVEEQYF. The CDR3 DNA reads TGCAGTGCTAGATTCCGGGTAGAGGAGCAGTACTTC.